This T cell receptor beta chain was observed in a study of CD8 T cells in Susac syndrome. Study-level background: Patients with Susac syndrome were therapy-naive, taking corticosteroids, with some also receiving intravenous immunoglobulin, or taking intravenous immunoglobulin alone at the time their blood was drawn.

After extraction with the RNeasy kit, roughly 0.5 to 1 ug of the RNA was reverse transcribed using random hexamers. One entry per CDR3 protein, called by TCRdb with MiXCR from the immunoSEQ multiplex PCR reads. The sample lists approximately 260,000 distinct CDR3 sequences; 90% to 96% were seen once. The CDR3 totals 12 residues. The V end lost 0 bases, the J end lost 6 bases, and 5 bases lay between the germline ends. Germline CDR1 is SEHNR and CDR2 is FQNEAQ (reference sequence). A single count supports this clonotype. TCR beta was sequenced from blood CD8+ and CD4+ T cells. TEMRA cells were enriched by FACS, while CD8+ and CD4+ T cells were obtained through a negative isolation that was performed magnetically.

This clonotype was sampled from a human donor with Susac syndrome. This chain joins TRBV7-9 and TRBJ1-1; D is uncertain. The material sequenced was CD4+ T cells from PBMCs. CDR3 coding DNA: TGTGCCAGCAGCTTAGCGGCGGCTGAAGCTTTCTTT. Amino acid sequence: CASSLAAAEAFF.